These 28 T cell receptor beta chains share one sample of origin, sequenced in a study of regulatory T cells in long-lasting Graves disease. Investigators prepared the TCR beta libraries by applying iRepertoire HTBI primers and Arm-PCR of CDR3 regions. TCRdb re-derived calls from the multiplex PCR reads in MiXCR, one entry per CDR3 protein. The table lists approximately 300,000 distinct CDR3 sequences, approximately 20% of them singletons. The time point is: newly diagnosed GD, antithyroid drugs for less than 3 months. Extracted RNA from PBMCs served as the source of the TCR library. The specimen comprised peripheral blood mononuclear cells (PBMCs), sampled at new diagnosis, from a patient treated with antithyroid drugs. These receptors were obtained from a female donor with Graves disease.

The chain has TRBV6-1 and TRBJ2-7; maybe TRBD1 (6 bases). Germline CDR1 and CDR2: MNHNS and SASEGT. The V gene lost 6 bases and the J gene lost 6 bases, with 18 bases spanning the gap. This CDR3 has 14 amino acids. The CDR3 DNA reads TGTGCCAGCAGCCTCAACAGGGTTCGCGGCGAGCAGTACTTC. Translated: CASSLNRVRGEQYF.

The CDR3 spells CASSDILSPLHF. The DNA for the CDR3 is TGTGCCAGCAGTGATATACTATCACCCCTCCACTTT. This chain connects TRBV28 to TRBJ1-6; no definite D call. The CDR3 has 12 residues. Germline V lookup: CDR1 MDHEN, CDR2 SYDVKM. V dropped 5 bases and J dropped 10 bases, with 9 bases sitting between them.

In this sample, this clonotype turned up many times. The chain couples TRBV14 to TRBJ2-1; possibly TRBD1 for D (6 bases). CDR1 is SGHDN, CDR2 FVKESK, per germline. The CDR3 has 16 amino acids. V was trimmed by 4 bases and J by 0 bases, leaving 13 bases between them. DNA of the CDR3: TGTGCCAGCAGCCCCTTAGGGGGAAGCTCCTACAATGAGCAGTTCTTC. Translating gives CASSPLGGSSYNEQFF.

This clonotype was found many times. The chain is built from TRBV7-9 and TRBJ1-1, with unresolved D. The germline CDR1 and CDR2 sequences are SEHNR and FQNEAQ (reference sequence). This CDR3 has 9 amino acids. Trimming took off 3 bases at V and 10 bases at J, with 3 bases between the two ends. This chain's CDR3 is CASSFGAFF. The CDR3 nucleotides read TGTGCCAGCAGCTTCGGAGCTTTCTTT.

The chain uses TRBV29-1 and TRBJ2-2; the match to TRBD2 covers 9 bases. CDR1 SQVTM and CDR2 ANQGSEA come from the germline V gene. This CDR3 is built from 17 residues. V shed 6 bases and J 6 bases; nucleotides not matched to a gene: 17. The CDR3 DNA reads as TGCAGCGTCCCACGCCTTGGTAAGCGGGAGGTCCCCGGGGAGCTGTTTTTT. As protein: CSVPRLGKREVPGELFF.

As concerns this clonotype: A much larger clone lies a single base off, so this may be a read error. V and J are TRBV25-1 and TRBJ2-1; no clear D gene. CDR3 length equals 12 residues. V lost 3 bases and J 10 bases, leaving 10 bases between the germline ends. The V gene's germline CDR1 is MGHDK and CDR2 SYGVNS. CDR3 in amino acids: CASSEGVTEQFF. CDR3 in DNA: TGTGCCAGCAGTGAGGGTGTGACAGAGCAGTTCTTC.

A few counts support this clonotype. The CDR3 spells CASSEGRGAETQYF. The CDR3, as DNA: TGTGCCAGCAGTGAGGGCAGGGGAGCAGAGACCCAGTACTTC. The genes are TRBV25-1 and TRBJ2-5, with D tentatively TRBD1 (6 bases). Deletions cut 3 bases from V and 4 bases from J, with 12 bases between. CDR1 is MGHDK, CDR2 SYGVNS, per germline. CDR3 length: 14 amino acids.

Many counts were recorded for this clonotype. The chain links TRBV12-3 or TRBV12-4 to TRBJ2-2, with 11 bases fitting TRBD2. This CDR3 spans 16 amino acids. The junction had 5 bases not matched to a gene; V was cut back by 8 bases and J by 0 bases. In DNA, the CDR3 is TGTGCCAGCTTAGCGGGAGGGCCACCGAACACCGGGGAGCTGTTTTTT. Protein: CASLAGGPPNTGELFF.

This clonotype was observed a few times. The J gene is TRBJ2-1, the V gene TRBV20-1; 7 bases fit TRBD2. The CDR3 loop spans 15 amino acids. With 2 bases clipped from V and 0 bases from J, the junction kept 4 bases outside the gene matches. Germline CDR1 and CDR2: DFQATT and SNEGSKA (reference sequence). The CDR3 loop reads CSARPREDSYNEQFF. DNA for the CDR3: TGCAGTGCTAGACCACGGGAGGACTCCTACAATGAGCAGTTCTTC.

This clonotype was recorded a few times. This chain's CDR3 is CASSLMGAGYEQYF. CDR3 nucleotides: TGTGCCAGCAGTTTAATGGGTGCGGGCTACGAGCAGTACTTC. This chain links TRBV27 with TRBJ2-7; D perhaps matches TRBD2 (5 bases). Trimming took 2 bases from V and 3 from J, leaving 11 bases between them. Germline-derived CDR1 and CDR2 are MNHEY and SMNVEV (reference sequence). CDR3 length equals 14 residues.

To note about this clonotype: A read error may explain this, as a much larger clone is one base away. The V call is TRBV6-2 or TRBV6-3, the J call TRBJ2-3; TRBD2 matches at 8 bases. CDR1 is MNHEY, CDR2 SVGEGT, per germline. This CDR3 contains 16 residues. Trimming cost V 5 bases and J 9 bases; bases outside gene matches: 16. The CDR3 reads CASSELGPGGADTQYF. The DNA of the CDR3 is TGTGCCAGCAGTGAACTCGGACCCGGGGGGGCGGACACGCAGTATTTT.

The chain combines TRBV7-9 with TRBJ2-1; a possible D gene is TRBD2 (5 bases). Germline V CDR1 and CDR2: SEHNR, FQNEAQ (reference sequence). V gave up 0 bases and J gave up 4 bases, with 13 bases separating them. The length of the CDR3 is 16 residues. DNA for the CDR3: TGTGCCAGCAGCTTAGCGGGAGAGTTAGTTTACAATGAGCAGTTCTTC. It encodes CASSLAGELVYNEQFF.

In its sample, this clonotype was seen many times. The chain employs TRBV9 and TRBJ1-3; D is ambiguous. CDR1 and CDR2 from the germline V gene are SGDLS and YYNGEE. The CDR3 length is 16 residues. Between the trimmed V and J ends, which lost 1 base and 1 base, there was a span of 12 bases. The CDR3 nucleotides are TGTGCCAGCAGCGTATCTGGGTCTATTTCTGGAAACACCATATATTTT. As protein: CASSVSGSISGNTIYF.

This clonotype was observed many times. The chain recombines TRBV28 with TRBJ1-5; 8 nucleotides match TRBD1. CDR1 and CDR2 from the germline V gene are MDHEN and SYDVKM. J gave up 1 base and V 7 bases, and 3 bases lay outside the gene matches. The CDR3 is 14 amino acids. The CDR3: CASTRTGSNQPQHF. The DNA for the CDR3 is TGTGCCAGCACCAGGACAGGGAGCAATCAGCCCCAGCATTTT.

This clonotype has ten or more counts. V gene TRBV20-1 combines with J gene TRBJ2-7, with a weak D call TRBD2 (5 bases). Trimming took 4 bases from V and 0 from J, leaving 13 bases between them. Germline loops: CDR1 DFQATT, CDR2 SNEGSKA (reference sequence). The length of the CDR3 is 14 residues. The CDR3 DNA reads TGCAGTGCTACTAGCTCATCACTCTCCTACGAGCAGTACTTC. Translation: CSATSSSLSYEQYF.

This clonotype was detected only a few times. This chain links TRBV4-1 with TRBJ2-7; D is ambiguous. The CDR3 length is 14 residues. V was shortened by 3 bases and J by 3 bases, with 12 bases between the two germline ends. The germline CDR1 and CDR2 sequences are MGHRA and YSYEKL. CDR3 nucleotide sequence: TGCGCCAGCAGCCAGTTACTACGGATCTACGAGCAGTACTTC. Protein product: CASSQLLRIYEQYF.

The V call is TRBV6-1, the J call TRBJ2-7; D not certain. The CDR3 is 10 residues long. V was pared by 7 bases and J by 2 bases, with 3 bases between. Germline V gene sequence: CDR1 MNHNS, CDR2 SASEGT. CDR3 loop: CASNAYEQYF. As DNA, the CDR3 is TGTGCCAGCAACGCCTACGAGCAGTACTTC.

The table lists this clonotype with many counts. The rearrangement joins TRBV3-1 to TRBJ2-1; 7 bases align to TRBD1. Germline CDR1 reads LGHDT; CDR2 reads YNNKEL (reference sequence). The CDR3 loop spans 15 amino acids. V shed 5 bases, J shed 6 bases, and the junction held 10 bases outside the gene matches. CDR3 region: CASSSWTGLTNEQFF. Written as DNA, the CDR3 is TGTGCCAGCAGCTCCTGGACAGGCTTAACCAATGAGCAGTTCTTC.

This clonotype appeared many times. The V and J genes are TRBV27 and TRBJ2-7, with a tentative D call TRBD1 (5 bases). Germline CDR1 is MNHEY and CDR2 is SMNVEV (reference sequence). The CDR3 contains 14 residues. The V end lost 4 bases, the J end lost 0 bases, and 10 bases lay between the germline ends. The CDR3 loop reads CASSWRDSSYEQYF. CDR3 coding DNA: TGTGCCAGCAGTTGGAGAGACAGCTCCTACGAGCAGTACTTC.

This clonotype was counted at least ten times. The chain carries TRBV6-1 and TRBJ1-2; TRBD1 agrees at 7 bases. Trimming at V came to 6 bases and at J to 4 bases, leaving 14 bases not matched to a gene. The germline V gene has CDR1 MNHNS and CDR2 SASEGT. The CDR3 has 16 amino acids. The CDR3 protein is CASSLESLDRVYGYTF. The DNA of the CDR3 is TGTGCCAGCAGCCTAGAGAGCCTTGACAGGGTCTATGGCTACACCTTC.

The CDR3 is CASMELAHREGYEKLFF. The CDR3 bases are TGTGCCAGCATGGAGTTAGCCCACAGGGAGGGATATGAAAAACTGTTTTTT. The chain employs TRBV27 and TRBJ1-4, with a possible D match to TRBD1 (6 bases). CDR3 length equals 17 residues. Germline V gives CDR1 MNHEY, CDR2 SMNVEV (reference sequence). V lost 7 bases and J lost 6, with 24 bases in between. The whole variable domain, filled in from reference TRBV27 and TRBJ1-4, reads EAQVTQNPRYLITVTGKKLTVTCSQNMNHEYMSWYRQDPGLGLRQIYYSMNVEVTDKGDVPEGYKVSRKEKRNFPLILESPSPNQTSLYFCASMELAHREGYEKLFFGSGTQLSVL.

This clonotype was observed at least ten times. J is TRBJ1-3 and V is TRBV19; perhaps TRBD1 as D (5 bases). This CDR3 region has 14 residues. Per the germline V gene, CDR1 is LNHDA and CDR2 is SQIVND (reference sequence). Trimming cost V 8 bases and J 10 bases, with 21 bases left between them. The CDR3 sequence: CASRRGDGSGTIYF. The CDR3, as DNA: TGTGCCAGTCGAAGAGGGGACGGTTCAGGAACCATATATTTT.

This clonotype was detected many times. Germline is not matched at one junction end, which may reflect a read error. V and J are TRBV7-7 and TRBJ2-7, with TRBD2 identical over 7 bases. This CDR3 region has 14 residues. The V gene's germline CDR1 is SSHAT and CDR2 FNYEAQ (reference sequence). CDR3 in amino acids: CASSTQNAGAEQYF. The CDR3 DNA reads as TGTGCTAGCAGCACCCAGAATGCGGGAGCGGAGCAGTACTTC.

CDR3 in DNA: TGTGCCAGCAGGACAGGGGACAAGGTGTATTCAGAGGGGACCCAGTACTTC. Protein sequence: CASRTGDKVYSEGTQYF. V usage is TRBV12-3 or TRBV12-4 and J usage is TRBJ2-5, with 8 bases aligning to TRBD1. V lost 6 bases, J lost 7 bases, and 19 bases stayed unmatched. The CDR3 contains 17 residues.

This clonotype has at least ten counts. In DNA form, the CDR3 reads TGCAGTGCTGAGACAGGGGTTTACGAGCAGTACTTC. Translating gives CSAETGVYEQYF. This chain links TRBV20-1 with TRBJ2-7, with 8 bases that match TRBD1. J gave up 4 bases and V 5 bases, and 4 bases lay outside the gene matches. Germline-derived CDR1 and CDR2 are DFQATT and SNEGSKA (reference sequence). The CDR3 spans 12 residues.

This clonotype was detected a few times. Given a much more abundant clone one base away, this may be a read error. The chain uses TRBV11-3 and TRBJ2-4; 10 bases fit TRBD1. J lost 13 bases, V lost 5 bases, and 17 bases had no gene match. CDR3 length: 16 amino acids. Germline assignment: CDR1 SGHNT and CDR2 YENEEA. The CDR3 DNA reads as TGTGCCAGCAGCCCACCGGGACAGGGGCACCACAATGAGCAGTACTTC. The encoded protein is CASSPPGQGHHNEQYF. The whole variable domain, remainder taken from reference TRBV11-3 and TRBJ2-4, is EAGVVQSPRYKIIEKKQPVAFWCNPISGHNTLYWYLQNLGQGPELLIRYENEEAVDDSQLPKDRFSAERLKGVDSTLKIQPAELGDSAVYLCASSPPGQGHHNEQYFGAGTRLSVL.

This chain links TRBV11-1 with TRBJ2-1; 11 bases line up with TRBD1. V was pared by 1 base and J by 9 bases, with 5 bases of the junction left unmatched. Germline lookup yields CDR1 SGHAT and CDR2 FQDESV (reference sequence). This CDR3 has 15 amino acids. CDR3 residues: CASSLEDRGRGEQFF. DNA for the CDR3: TGTGCCAGCAGCTTAGAGGACAGGGGGCGAGGTGAGCAGTTCTTC.

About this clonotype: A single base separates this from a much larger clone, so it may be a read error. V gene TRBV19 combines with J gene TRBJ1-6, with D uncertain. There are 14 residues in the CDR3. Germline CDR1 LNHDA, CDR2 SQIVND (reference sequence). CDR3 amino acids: CASMGRAANSLLHF. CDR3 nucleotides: TGTGCCAGTATGGGGAGGGCTGCTAATTCACTCCTCCACTTT.